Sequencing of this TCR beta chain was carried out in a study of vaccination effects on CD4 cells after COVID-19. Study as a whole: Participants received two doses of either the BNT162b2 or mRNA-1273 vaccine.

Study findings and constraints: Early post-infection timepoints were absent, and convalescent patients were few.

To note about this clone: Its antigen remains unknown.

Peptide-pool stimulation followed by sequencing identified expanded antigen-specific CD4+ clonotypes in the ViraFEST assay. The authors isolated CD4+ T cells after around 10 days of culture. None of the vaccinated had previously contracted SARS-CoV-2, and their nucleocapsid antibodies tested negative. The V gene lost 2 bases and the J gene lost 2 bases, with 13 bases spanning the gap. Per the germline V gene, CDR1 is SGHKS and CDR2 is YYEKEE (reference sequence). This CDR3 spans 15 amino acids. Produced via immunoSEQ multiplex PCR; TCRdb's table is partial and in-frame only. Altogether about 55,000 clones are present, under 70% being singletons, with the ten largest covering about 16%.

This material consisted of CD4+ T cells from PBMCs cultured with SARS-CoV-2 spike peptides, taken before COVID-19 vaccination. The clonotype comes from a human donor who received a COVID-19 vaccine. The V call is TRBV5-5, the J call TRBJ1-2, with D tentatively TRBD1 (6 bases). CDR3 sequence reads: CASSLQGLSNYGYTF. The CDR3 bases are TGTGCCAGCAGCTTACAGGGATTGAGCAACTATGGCTACACCTTC.